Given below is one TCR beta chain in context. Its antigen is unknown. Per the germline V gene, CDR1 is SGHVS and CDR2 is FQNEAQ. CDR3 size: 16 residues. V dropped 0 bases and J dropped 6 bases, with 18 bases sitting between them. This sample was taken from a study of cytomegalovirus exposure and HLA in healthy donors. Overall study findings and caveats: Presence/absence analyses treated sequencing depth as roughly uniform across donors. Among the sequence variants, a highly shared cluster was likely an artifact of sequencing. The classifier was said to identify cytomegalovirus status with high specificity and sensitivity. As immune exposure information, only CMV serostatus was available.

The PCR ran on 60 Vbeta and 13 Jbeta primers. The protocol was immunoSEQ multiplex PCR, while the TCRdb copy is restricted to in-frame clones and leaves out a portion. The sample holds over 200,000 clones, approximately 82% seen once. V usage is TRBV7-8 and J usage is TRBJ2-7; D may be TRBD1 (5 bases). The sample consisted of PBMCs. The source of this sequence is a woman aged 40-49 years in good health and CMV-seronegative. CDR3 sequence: CASSLAFQGSRREQYF. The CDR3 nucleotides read TGTGCCAGCAGCTTAGCGTTCCAGGGATCTCGGCGCGAGCAGTACTTC.